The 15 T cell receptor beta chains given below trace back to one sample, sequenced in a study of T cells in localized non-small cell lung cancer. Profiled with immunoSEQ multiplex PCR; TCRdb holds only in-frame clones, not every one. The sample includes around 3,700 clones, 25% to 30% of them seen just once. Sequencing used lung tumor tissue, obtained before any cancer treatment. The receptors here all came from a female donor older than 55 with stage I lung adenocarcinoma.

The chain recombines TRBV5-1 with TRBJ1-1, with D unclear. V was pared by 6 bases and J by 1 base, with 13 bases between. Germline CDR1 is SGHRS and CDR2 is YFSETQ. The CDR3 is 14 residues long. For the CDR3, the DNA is TGCGCCAGCACCTCTTCGACCAAGAACACTGAAGCTTTCTTT. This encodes CASTSSTKNTEAFF.

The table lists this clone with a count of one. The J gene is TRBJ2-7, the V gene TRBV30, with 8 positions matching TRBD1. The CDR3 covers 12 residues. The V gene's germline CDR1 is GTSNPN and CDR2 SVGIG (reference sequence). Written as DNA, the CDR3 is TGTGCGGGGCTCAGGGGGCTCTACGAGCAGTACTTC. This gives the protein CAGLRGLYEQYF.

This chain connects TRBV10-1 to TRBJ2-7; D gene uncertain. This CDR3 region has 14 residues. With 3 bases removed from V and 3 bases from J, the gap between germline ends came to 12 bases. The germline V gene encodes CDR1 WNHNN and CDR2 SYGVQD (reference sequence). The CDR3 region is CASSDIGGHYEQYF. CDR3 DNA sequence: TGCGCCAGCAGTGATATCGGCGGCCACTACGAGCAGTACTTC.

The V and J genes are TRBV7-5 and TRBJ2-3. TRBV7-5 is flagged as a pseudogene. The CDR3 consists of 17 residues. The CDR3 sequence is CASSFGNRDPISGTQYF. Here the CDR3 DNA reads TGTGCCAGCAGTTTCGGCAACCGGGACCCAATCTCGGGTACGCAGTATTTT.

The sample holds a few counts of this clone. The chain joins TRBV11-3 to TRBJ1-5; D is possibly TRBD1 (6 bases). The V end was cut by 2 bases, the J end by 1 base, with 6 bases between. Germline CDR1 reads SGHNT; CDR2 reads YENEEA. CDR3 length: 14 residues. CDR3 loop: CASSLQGSNQPQHF. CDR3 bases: TGTGCCAGCAGCTTACAGGGGAGCAATCAGCCCCAGCATTTT.

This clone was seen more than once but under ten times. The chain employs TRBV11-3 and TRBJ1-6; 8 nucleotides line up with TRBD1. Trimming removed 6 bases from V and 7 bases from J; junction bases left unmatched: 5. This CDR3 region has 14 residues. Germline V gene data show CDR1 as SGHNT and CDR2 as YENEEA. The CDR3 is CASRRTGRNSPLHF. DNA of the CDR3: TGTGCCAGCAGACGGACAGGGAGGAATTCACCCCTCCACTTT.

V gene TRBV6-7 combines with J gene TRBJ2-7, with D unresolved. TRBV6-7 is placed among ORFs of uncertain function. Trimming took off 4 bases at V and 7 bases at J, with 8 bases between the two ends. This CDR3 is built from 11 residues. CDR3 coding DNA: TGTGCCAGCAGTTGGCGCCGGGAGCAGTACTTC. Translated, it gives CASSWRREQYF.

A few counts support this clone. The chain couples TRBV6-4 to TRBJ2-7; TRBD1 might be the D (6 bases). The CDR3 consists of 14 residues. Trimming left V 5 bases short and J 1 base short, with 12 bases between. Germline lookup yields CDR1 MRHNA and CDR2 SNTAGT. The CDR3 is CASSPLDRSYEQYF. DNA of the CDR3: TGTGCCAGCAGTCCCCTGGACAGATCCTACGAGCAGTACTTC.

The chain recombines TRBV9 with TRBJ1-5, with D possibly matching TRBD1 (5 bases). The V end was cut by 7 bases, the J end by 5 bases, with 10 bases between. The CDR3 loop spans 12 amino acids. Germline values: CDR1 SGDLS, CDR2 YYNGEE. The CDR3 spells CASQGDHQPQHF. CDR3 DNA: TGTGCCAGCCAGGGTGATCATCAGCCCCAGCATTTT. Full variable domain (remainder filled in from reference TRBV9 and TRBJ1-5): DSGVTQTPKHLITATGQRVTLRCSPRSGDLSVYWYQQSLDQGLQFLIQYYNGEERAKGNILERFSAQQFPDLHSELNLSSLELGDSALYFCASQGDHQPQHFGDGTRLSIL.

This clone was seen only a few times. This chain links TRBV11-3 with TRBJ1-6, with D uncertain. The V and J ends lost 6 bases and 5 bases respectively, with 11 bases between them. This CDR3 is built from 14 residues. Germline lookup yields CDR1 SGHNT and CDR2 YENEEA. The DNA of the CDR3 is TGTGCCAGCAGTCTCAGCAGGAATAATTCACCCCTCCACTTT. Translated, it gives CASSLSRNNSPLHF.

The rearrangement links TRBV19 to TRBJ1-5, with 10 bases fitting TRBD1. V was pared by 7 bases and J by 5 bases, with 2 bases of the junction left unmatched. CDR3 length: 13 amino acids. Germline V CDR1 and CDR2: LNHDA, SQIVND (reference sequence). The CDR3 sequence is CASTTGGHQPQHF. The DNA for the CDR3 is TGTGCCAGTACGACAGGGGGCCATCAGCCCCAGCATTTT.

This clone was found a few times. CDR3 sequence reads: CASSPLGTANTEAFF. Written as DNA, the CDR3 is TGTGCCAGCTCACCACTCGGGACAGCGAACACTGAAGCTTTCTTT. The V call is TRBV18, the J call TRBJ1-1, with 7 bases lining up with TRBD1. Trimming removed 1 base from V and 1 base from J; junction bases left unmatched: 3. Germline V gives CDR1 KGHSH, CDR2 LQKENI. The CDR3 consists of 15 residues.

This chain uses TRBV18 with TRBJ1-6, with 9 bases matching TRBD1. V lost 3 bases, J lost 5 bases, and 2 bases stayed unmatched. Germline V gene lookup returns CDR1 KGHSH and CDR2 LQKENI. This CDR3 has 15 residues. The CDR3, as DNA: TGTGCCAGCTCACCGGGGACAGGGAATAATTCACCCCTCCACTTT. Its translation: CASSPGTGNNSPLHF.

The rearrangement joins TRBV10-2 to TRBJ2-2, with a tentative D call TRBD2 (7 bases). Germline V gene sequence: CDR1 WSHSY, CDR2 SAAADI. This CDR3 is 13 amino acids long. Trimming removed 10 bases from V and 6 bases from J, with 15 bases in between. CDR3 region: CATGGLMAGELFF. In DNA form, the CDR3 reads TGCGCCACCGGGGGGCTGATGGCCGGGGAGCTGTTTTTT.

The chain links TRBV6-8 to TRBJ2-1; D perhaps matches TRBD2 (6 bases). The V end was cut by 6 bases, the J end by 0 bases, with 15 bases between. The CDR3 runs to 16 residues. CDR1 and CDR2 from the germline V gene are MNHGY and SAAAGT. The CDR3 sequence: CASRSNWGDSYNEQFF. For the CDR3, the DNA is TGTGCCAGCAGATCAAATTGGGGGGACTCCTACAATGAGCAGTTCTTC.